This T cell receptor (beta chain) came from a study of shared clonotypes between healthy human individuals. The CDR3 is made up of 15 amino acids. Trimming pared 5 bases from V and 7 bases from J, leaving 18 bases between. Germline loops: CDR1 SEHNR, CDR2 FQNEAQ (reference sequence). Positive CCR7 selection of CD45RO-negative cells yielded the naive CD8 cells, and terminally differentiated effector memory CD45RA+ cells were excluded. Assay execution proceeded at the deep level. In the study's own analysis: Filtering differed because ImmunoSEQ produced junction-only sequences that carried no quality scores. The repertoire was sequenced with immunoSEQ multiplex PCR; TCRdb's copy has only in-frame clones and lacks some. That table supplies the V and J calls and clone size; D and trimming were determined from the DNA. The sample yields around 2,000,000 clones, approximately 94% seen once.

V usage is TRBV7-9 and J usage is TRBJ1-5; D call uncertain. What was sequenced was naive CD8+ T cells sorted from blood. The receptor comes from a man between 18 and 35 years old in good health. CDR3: CASSAESVAGQPQHF. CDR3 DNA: TGTGCCAGCAGCGCCGAGTCGGTTGCGGGCCAGCCCCAGCATTTT.